This T cell receptor (beta chain) came from a study of cytomegalovirus exposure and HLA in healthy donors. Study-level results: TCR association rates varied by HLA locus in a later analysis, with DRB1 highest and HLA-C lowest. An analysis done earlier found most TCR beta V segments productive about 90% or about 30% of the time. Specificity for CMV antigens was confirmed in vitro for a few of the CMV-associated chains.

A remark on this clone: Its antigen remains unknown.

A multiplex PCR was run with 60 Vbeta primers and 13 Jbeta primers. As originally analysed: Approximately 11 million shared chains were among the roughly 78 million unique TCR beta chains that a later analysis counted. Sequencing was performed with immunoSEQ multiplex PCR; in TCRdb, only in-frame clones are kept and a portion is missing. That table is the source of V, J and clone size, and D and trimming were worked out from the DNA. The table has about 120,000 clones, around four fifths seen once. Losses at the gene ends were 2 bases for V and 5 bases for J; bases not matched to a gene: 13. Per the germline V gene, CDR1 is MDHEN and CDR2 is SYDVKM. The CDR3 runs 17 residues.

The chain recombines TRBV28 with TRBJ1-1; 8 bases align to TRBD1. The sample consisted of PBMCs. This TCR came from a man aged 60 to 69 in good health and CMV-seropositive. CDR3 amino acids: CASSLLAGGAERTEAFF. CDR3 bases: TGTGCCAGCAGTTTACTAGCAGGGGGCGCCGAACGGACTGAAGCTTTCTTT.